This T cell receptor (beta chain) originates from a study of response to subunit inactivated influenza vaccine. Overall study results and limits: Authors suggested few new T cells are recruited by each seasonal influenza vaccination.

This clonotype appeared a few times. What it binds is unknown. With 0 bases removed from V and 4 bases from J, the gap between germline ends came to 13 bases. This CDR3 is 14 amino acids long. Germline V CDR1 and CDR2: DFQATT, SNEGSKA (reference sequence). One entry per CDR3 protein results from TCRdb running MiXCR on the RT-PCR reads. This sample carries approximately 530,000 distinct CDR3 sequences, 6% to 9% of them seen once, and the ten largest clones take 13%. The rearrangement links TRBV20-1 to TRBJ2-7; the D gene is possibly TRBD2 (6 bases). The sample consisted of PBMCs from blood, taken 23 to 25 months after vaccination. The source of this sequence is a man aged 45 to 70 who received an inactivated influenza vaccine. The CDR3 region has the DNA TGCAGTGCTAGAGATTATAGCGGCAGATACGAGCAGTACTTC. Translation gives CSARDYSGRYEQYF.